Listed here are 5 T cell receptor beta chains from one sample, sequenced in a study of T cells in Graves' hyperthyroidism and ophthalmopathy (dated by TCRdb to between 2018 and 2021). Receptor libraries were prepared by multiplex PCR. Sequencer: Illumina HiSeq 2000. The TCR beta CDR3 regions were amplified from the RNA transcripts. The TCR CDR3 was subjected to a first round of RT-PCR using the HTBI primer set and the Qiagen OneStep RT-PCR kit. Using fastp at Q25 and MiXCR, TCRdb reprocessed the public reads and kept productive beta chains. One record per CDR3 amino acid sequence lists the most common genes and DNA. For this sample there are 85,000 to 110,000 distinct CDR3 sequences; 40% to 50% appear just once. Approximately 27% of the sample is in the top ten clones. Source material: blood. The receptors originated from a man in his forties with Graves' hyperthyroidism.

The chain employs TRBV5-5 and TRBJ2-3; D is unclear. This CDR3 is 12 amino acids long. V dropped 4 bases and J dropped 6 bases, with 9 bases sitting between them. CDR1 is SGHKS and CDR2 is YYEKEE in the germline V gene (reference sequence). The CDR3 DNA sequence: TGTGCCAGCAGCCCGGCGGCGGATACGCAGTATTTT. Its translation: CASSPAADTQYF.

V usage is TRBV7-9 and J usage is TRBJ1-3, with 7 bases lining up with TRBD1. The CDR3 runs to 14 residues. From germline, CDR1 is SEHNR and CDR2 FQNEAQ (reference sequence). The J segment lost 0 bases and the V segment lost 10 bases, leaving 6 bases of the junction unmatched. CDR3 residues: CAKGQASSGNTIYF. In DNA, the CDR3 is TGTGCCAAAGGACAGGCAAGCTCTGGAAACACCATATATTTT.

The CDR3 loop reads CASSSLPGYTF. Here the CDR3 DNA reads TGTGCCAGCAGCAGCTTACCTGGCTACACCTTC. This rearrangement joins TRBV7-2 to TRBJ1-2, with no clear D. Germline CDR1 reads SGHTA; CDR2 reads FQGNSA. The length of the CDR3 is 11 residues. V was trimmed by 5 bases and J by 7 bases, leaving 8 bases between them.

On this clonotype itself: This CDR3 fails to terminate in the conserved phenylalanine or tryptophan, so it likely reflects a read error. This chain joins TRBV6-1 and TRBJ2-3; D tentatively fits TRBD1 or TRBD2 (6 bases each). Germline assignment: CDR1 MNHNS and CDR2 SASEGT. This CDR3 has 15 amino acids. V was trimmed by 1 base and J by 1 base, leaving 9 bases between them. The CDR3 loop reads CASSEVRGGTDTQYL. CDR3 DNA: TGTGCCAGCAGTGAAGTGAGGGGGGGCACAGATACGCAGTATCTG.

This chain uses TRBV10-1 with TRBJ2-1; D might be TRBD2 (6 bases). Germline CDR1 is WNHNN and CDR2 is SYGVQD (reference sequence). This CDR3 comprises 15 residues. The CDR3 region is CATKERDFPYNEQFF. The CDR3 region has the DNA TGCGCAACGAAAGAACGGGACTTCCCGTACAATGAGCAGTTCTTC.